These 3 T cell receptor beta chains came from one sample sequenced in a study of monozygotic twins with inflammatory bowel disease. TCRdb derives one entry per CDR3 protein from the 5' RACE reads, leaving out DNA. This listing includes 400,000 to 500,000 distinct CDR3 sequences. What was sequenced was blood. The receptor set was obtained from a human donor with ulcerative colitis or Crohn's disease, or a healthy co-twin of an affected twin (not recorded which).

V is TRBV10-3 and J is TRBJ2-7. This CDR3 is 13 amino acids long. Per germline, CDR1 ENHRY and CDR2 SYGVKD. The CDR3 loop is CAISERENYEQYF.

This chain joins TRBV9 and TRBJ1-2; the TRBD1 assignment by TCRdb is unverifiable without DNA. This CDR3 is built from 16 residues. Germline lookup yields CDR1 SGDLS and CDR2 YYNGEE. The chain's CDR3 is CASSVRQGWVNYGYTF. Full variable domain (remainder filled in from reference TRBV9 and TRBJ1-2): DSGVTQTPKHLITATGQRVTLRCSPRSGDLSVYWYQQSLDQGLQFLIQYYNGEERAKGNILERFSAQQFPDLHSELNLSSLELGDSALYFCASSVRQGWVNYGYTFGSGTRLTVV.

CDR3 amino acids: CATSRDQGPKQFF. The chain carries TRBV15 and TRBJ2-1; TCRdb's D call of TRBD2 is untestable without DNA. CDR3 length equals 13 residues. In germline, CDR1 is LNHNV, CDR2 YYDKDF (reference sequence).